These 6 T cell receptor beta chains were all obtained from the same sample, sequenced in a study of CD8 T cells in Susac syndrome. When the RNA was reverse transcribed, random hexamers were used with an input of roughly 0.45 to 1 ug. TCRdb reprocessed the immunoSEQ multiplex PCR reads via MiXCR and lists one record per CDR3 protein. In the table there are roughly 86,000 distinct CDR3 sequences, 95% to 97% of which are singletons. Source material: CD8+ T cells from PBMCs. These receptors came from a human donor with Susac syndrome.

A single count supports this clonotype. This chain joins TRBV2 and TRBJ2-2, with D maybe TRBD2 (7 bases). Germline V gene lookup returns CDR1 SNHLY and CDR2 FYNNEI. This CDR3 is 15 amino acids long. V dropped 2 bases and J dropped 3 bases, with 10 bases sitting between them. DNA for the CDR3: TGTGCCAGCAGTGAAACCGGGGGGCACACCGGGGAGCTGTTTTTT. It codes for CASSETGGHTGELFF.

The chain is built from TRBV5-6 and TRBJ2-7; possibly TRBD1 or TRBD2 for D (6 bases each). Looked up from germline, CDR1 is SGHDT and CDR2 is YYEEEE. V was trimmed by 3 bases and J by 5 bases, leaving 15 bases between them. This CDR3 comprises 14 residues. The CDR3 DNA reads TGTGCCAGCAGCTGGGGGTGGGGGGCCGACGAGCAGTACTTC. This encodes CASSWGWGADEQYF.

The CDR3 bases are TGCGCCAGCAGCTCTGGACAGGGGACCCACGAGCAGTACTTC. Amino acid sequence: CASSSGQGTHEQYF. The rearrangement links TRBV5-1 to TRBJ2-7; 9 nucleotides align to TRBD1. Germline CDR1 and CDR2: SGHRS and YFSETQ. V dropped 3 bases and J dropped 5; count of bases not matched to a gene: 6. The CDR3 is 14 amino acids.

CDR3 in amino acids: CASSHRQGVSTEAFF. The DNA for the CDR3 is TGCGCCAGCAGCCACCGACAGGGTGTGAGCACTGAAGCTTTCTTT. The V gene is TRBV4-3, the J gene TRBJ1-1; 7 bases match TRBD1. Looked up from germline, CDR1 is LGHNA and CDR2 is YSLEER. V lost 3 bases and J lost 4; bases outside the gene matches: 8. The CDR3 runs to 15 residues.

The genes are TRBV7-3 and TRBJ2-3; TRBD1 matches 7 bases. This CDR3 has 14 residues. CDR1 and CDR2 from the germline V gene are SGHTA and FQGTGA. The junction had 6 bases not matched to a gene; V was cut back by 6 bases and J by 3 bases. CDR3: CASRLDRVTDTQYF. DNA for the CDR3: TGTGCCAGCAGGCTCGACAGGGTAACAGATACGCAGTATTTT.

J is TRBJ2-1 and V is TRBV12-3 or TRBV12-4, with TRBD1 matching 9 bases. CDR3 length: 20 residues. V dropped 3 bases and J dropped 0; count of bases not matched to a gene: 15. The CDR3: CASSFFSLHRDRVSYNEQFF. The CDR3 nucleotides are TGTGCCAGCAGTTTTTTTTCATTACACCGGGACAGGGTCTCCTACAATGAGCAGTTCTTC.